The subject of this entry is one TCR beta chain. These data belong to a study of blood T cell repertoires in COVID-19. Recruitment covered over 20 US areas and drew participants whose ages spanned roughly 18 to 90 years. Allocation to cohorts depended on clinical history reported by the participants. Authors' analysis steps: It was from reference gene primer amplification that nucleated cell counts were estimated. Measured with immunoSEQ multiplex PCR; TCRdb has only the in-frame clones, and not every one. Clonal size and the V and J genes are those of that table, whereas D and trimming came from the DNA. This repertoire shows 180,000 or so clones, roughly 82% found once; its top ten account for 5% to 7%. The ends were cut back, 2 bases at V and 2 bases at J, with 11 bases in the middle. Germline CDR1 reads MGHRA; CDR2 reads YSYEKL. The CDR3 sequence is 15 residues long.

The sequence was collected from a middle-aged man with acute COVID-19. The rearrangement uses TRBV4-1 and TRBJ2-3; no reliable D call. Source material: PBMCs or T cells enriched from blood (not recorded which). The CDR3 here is CASSQSPNPTDTQYF. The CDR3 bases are TGCGCCAGCAGCCAAAGCCCGAACCCCACAGATACGCAGTATTTT.